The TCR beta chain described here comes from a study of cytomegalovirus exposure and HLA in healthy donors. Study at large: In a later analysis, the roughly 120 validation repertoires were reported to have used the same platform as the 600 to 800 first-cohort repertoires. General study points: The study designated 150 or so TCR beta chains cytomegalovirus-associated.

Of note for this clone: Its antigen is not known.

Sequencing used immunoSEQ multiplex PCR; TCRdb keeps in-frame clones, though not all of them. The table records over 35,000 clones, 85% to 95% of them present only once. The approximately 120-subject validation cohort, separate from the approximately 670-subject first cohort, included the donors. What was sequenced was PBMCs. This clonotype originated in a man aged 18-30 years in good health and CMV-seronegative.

The CDR3 DNA sequence: TGCGCCAGCAGCTTGGGGGGACAGAAAGGGGAGCTGTTTTTT. This codes for CASSLGGQKGELFF. The rearrangement links TRBV5-1 to TRBJ2-2, with 7 bases lining up with TRBD1. The germline V gene encodes CDR1 SGHRS and CDR2 YFSETQ. The junction had 4 bases not matched to a gene; V was cut back by 0 bases and J by 8 bases. This CDR3 is 14 amino acids long. The full variable domain, its missing parts supplied by reference TRBV5-1 and TRBJ2-2, is KAGVTQTPRYLIKTRGQQVTLSCSPISGHRSVSWYQQTPGQGLQFLFEYFSETQRNKGNFPGRFSGRQFSNSRSEMNVSTLELGDSALYLCASSLGGQKGELFFGEGSRLTVL.